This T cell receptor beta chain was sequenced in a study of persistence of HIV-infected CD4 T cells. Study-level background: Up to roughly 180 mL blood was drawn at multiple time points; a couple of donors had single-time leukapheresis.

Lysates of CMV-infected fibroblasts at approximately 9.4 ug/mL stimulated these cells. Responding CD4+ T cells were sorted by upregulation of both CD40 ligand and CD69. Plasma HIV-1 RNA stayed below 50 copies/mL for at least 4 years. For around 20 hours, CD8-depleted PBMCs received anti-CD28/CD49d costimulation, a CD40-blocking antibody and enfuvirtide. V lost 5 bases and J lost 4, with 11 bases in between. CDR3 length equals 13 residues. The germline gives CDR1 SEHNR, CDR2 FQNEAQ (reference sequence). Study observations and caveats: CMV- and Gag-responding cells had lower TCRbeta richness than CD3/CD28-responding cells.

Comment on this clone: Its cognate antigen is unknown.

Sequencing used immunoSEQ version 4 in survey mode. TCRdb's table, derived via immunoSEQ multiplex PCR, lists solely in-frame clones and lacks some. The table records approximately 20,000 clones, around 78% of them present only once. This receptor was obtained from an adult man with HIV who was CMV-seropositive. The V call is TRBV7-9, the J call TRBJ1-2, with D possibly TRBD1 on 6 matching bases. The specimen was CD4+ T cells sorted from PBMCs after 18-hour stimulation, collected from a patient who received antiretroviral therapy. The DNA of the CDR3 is TGTGCCAGCAGCACGCAGGGGTCCTATGGCTACACCTTC. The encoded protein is CASSTQGSYGYTF.